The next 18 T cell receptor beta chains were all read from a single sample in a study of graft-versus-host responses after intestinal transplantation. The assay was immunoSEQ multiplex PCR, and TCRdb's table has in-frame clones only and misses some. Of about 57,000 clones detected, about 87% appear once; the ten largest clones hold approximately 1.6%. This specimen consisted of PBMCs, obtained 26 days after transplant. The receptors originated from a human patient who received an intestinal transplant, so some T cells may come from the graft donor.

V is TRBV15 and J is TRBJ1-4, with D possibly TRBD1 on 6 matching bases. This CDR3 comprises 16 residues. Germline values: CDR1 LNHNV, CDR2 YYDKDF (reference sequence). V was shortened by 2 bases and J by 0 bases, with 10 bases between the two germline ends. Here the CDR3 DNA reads TGTGCCACCAGCAGAACCAGGGGAGCAACTAATGAAAAACTGTTTTTT. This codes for CATSRTRGATNEKLFF.

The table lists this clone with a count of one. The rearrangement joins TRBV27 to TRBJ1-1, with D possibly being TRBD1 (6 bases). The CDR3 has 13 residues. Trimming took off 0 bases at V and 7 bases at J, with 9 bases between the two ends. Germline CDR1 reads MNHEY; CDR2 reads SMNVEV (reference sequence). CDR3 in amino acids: CASSLSRGGEAFF. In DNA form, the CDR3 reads TGTGCCAGCAGTTTATCGAGGGGGGGTGAAGCTTTCTTT.

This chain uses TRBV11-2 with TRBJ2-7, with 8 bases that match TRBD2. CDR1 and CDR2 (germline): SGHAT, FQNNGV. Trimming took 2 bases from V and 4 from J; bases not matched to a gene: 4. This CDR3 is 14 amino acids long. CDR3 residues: CASSLTGRGYEQYF. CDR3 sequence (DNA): TGTGCCAGCAGCTTAACCGGGAGGGGGTACGAGCAGTACTTC.

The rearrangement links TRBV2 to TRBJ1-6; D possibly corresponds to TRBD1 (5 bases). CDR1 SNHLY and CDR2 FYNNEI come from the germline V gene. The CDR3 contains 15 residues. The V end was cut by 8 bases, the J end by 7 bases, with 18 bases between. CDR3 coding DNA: TGTGCCAGCCCATCTCGGGGACTCCCAAATTCACCCCTCCACTTT. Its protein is CASPSRGLPNSPLHF.

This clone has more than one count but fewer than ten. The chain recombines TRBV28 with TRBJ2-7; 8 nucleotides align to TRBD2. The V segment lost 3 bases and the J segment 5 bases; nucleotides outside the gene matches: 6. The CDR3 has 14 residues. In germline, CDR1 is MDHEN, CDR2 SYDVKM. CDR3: CASSLTGGPHEQYF. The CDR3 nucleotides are TGTGCCAGCAGTTTGACGGGAGGGCCCCACGAGCAGTACTTC.

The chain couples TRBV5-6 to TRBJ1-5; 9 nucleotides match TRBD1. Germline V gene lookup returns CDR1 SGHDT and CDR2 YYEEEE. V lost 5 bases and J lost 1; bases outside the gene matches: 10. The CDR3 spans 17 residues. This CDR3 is CASRKYTGTGSNQPQHF. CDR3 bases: TGTGCCAGCAGAAAATACACCGGGACAGGGAGCAATCAGCCCCAGCATTTT.

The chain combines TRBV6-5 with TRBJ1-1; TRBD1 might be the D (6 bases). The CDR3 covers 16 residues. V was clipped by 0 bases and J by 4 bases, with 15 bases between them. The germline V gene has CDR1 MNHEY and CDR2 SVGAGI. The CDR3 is CASSYSISGDLTEAFF. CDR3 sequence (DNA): TGTGCCAGCAGTTACTCGATATCAGGGGATCTCACTGAAGCTTTCTTT.

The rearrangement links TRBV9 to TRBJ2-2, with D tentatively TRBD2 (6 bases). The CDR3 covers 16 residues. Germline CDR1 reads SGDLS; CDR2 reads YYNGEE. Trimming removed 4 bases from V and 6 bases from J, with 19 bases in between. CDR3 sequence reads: CASSPQTSREAGELFF. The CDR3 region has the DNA TGTGCCAGCAGCCCCCAGACCTCAAGGGAGGCCGGGGAGCTGTTTTTT. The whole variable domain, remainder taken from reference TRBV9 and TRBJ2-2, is DSGVTQTPKHLITATGQRVTLRCSPRSGDLSVYWYQQSLDQGLQFLIQYYNGEERAKGNILERFSAQQFPDLHSELNLSSLELGDSALYFCASSPQTSREAGELFFGEGSRLTVL.

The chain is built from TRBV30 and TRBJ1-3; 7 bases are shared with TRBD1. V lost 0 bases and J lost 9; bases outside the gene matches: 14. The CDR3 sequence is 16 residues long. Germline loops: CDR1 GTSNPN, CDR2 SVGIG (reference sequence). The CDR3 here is CAWSVNEGAGGGTIYF. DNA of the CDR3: TGTGCCTGGAGTGTGAATGAGGGGGCCGGAGGAGGCACCATATATTTT. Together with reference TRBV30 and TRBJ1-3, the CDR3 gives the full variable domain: SQTIHQWPATLVQPVGSPLSLECTVEGTSNPNLYWYRQAAGRGLQLLFYSVGIGQISSEVPQNLSASRPQDRQFILSSKKLLLSDSGFYLCAWSVNEGAGGGTIYFGEGSWLTVV.

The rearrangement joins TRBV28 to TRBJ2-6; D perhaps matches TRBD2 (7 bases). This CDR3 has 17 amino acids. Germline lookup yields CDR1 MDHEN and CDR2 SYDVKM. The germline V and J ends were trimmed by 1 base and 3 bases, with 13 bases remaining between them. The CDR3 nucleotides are TGTGCCAGCAGTTTATATGGGGGGGCTGGTGGGGCCAACGTCCTGACTTTC. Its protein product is CASSLYGGAGGANVLTF.

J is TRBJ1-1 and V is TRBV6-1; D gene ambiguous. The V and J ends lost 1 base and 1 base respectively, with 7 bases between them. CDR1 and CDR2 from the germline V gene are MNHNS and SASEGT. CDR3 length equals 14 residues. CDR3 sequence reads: CASSEGEENTEAFF. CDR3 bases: TGTGCCAGCAGTGAAGGGGAGGAGAACACTGAAGCTTTCTTT.

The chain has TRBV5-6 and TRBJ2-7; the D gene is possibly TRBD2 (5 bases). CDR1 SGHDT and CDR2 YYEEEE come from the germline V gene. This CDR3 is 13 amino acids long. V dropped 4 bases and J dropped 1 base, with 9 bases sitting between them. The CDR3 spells CASSLTSSYEQYV. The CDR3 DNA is TGTGCCAGCAGCCTTACTAGTTCCTACGAGCAGTACGTC.

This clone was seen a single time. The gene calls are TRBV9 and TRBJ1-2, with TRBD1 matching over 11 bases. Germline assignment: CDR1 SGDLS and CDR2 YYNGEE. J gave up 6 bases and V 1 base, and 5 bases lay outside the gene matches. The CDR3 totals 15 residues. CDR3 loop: CASSVLGQGEDGYTF. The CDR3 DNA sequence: TGTGCCAGCAGCGTATTGGGACAGGGGGAAGATGGCTACACCTTC.

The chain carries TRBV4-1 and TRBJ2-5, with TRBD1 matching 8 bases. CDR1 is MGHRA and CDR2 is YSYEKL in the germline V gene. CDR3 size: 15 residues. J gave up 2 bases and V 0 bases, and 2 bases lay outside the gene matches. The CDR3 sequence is CASSQDGTGQETQYF. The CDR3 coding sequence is TGCGCCAGCAGCCAAGATGGGACAGGACAAGAGACCCAGTACTTC.

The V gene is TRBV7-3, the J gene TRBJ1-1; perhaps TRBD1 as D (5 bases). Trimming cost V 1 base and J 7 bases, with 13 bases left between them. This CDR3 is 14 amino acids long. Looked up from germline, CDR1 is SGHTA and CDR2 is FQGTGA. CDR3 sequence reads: CASSLMGEGSEAFF. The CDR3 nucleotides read TGTGCCAGCAGCTTAATGGGGGAGGGAAGTGAAGCTTTCTTT.

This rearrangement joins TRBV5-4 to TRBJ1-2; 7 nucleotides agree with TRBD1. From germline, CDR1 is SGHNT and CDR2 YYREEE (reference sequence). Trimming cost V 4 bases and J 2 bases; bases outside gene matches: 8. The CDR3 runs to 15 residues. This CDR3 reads CASSEWDRLNYGYTF. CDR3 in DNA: TGTGCCAGCAGCGAATGGGACAGACTAAACTATGGCTACACCTTC.

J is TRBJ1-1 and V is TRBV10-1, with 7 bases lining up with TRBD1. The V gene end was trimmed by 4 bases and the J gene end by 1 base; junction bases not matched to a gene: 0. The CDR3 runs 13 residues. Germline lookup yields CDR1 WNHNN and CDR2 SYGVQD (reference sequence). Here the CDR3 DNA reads TGCGCCAGCAGTGGACAGGGGAACACTGAAGCTTTCTTT. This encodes CASSGQGNTEAFF.

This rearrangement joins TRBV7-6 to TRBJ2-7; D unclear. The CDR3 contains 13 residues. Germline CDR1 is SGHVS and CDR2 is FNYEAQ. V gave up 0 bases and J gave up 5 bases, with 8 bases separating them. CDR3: CASSLAWSDEQYF. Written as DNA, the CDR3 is TGTGCCAGCAGCTTAGCGTGGTCGGACGAGCAGTACTTC.